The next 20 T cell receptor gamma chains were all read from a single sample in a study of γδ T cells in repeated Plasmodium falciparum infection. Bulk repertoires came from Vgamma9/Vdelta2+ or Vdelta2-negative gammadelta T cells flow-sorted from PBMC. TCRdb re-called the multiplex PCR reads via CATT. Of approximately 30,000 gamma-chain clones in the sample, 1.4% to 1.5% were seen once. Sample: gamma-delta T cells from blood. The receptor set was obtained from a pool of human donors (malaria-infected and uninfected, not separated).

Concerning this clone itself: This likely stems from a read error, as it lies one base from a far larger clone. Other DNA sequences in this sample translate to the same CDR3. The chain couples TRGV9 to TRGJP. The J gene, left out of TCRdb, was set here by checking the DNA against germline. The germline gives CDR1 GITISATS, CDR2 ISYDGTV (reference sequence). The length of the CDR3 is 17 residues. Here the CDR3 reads CALWEVRLELGKKIKVF. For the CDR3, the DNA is TGTGCCTTATGGGAGGTGCGGTTAGAGTTGGGCAAAAAAATCAAGGTATTT.

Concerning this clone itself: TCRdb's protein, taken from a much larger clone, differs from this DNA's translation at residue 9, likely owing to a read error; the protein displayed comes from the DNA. The CDR3 coding sequence is TGTGCCACCTGGGACGAGAGGAATAGGAAACTCTTT. Translating it yields CATWDERNRKLF. This rearrangement joins TRGV2 to TRGJ1 or TRGJ2. No J segment appears in TCRdb, so it was assigned here by matching the sequence to germline. Trimming removed 2 bases from V and 12 bases from J; junction bases left unmatched: 10. This CDR3 has 12 residues. Germline CDR1 EGSNGY, CDR2 YDSYNSKV.

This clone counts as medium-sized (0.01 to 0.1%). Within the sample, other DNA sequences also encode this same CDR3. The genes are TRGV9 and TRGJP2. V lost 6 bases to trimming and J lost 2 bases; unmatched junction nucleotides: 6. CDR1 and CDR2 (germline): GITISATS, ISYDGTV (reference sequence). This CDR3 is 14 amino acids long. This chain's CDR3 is CALWTHSSDWIKTF. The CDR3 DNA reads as TGTGCCTTGTGGACCCACAGTAGTGATTGGATCAAGACGTTT.

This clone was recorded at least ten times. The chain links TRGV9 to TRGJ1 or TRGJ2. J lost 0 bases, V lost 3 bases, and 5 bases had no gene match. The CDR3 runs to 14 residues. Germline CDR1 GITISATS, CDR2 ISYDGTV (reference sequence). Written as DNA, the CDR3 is TGTGCCTTGTGGGAGCGAAAGAATTATTATAAGAAACTCTTT. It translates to CALWERKNYYKKLF.

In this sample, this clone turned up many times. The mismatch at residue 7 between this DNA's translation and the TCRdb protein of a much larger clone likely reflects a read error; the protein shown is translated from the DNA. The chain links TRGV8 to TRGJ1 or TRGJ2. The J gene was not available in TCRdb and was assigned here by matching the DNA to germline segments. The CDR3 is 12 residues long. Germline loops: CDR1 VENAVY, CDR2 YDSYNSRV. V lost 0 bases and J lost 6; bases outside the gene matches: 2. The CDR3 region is CATWDRSYKKLF. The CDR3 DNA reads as TGTGCCACCTGGGATAGGTCTTATAAGAAACTCTTT.

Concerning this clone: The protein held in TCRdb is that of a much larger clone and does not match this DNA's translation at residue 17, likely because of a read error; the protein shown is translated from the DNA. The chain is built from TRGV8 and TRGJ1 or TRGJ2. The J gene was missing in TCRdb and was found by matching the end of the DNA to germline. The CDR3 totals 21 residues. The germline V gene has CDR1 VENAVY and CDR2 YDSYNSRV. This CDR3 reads CATWDTRPQGSPCEPYCKKLF. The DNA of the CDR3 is TGTGCCACCTGGGATACCCGGCCCCAAGGTTCACCTTGTGAACCCTATTGTAAGAAACTCTTT.

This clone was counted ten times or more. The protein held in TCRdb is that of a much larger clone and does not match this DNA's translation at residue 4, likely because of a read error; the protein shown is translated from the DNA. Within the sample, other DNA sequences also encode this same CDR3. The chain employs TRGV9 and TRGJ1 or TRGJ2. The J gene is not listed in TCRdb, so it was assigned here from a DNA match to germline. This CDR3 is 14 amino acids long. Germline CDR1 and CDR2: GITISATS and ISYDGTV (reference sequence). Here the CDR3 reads CALREVRVEYKKLF. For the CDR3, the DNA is TGTGCCTTGCGGGAGGTGCGGGTGGAGTATAAGAAACTCTTT.

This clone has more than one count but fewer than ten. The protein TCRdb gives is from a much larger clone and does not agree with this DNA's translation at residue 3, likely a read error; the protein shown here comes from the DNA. CDR3: CASWEQKVKLF. CDR3 DNA sequence: TGTGCCTCGTGGGAGCAAAAAGTGAAACTCTTT. The rearrangement joins TRGV9 to TRGJ1 or TRGJ2. Germline matching of the DNA provided the J gene here, since TCRdb leaves it blank. The length of the CDR3 is 11 residues. Germline values: CDR1 GITISATS, CDR2 ISYDGTV (reference sequence).

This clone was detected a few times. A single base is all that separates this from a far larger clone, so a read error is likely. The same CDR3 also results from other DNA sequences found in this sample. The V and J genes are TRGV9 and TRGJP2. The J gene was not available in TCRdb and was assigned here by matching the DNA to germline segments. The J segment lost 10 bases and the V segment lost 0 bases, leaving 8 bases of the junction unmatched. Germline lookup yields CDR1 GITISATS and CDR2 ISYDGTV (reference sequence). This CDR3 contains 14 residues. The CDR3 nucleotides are TGTGCCTTGTGGGAGGTGCAGCTCGGTTGGATCAAGACGTTT. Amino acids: CALWEVQLGWIKTF.

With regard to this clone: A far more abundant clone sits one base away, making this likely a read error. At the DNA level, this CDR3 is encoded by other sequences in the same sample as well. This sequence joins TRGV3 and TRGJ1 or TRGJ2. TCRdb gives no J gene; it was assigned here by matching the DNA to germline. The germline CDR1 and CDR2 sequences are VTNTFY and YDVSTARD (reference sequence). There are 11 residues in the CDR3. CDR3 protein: CATWDRRLKLF. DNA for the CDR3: TGTGCTACCTGGGACAGGCGTTTGAAACTCTTT.

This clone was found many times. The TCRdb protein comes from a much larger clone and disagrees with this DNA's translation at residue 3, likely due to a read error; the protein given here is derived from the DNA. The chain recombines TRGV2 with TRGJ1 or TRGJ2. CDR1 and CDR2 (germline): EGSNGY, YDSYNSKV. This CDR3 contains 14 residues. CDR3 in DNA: TGTGCCGCCTGGGACGGGACTATTATGGATAAGAAACTCTTT. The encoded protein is CAAWDGTIMDKKLF.

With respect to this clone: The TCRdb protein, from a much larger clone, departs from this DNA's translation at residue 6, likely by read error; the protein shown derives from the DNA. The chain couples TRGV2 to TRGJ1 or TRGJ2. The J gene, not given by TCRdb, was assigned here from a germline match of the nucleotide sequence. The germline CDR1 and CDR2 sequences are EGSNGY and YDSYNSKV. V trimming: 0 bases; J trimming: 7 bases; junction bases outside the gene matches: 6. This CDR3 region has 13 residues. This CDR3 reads CATWDGARYKKLF. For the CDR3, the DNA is TGTGCCACCTGGGACGGGGCGCGATATAAGAAACTCTTT.

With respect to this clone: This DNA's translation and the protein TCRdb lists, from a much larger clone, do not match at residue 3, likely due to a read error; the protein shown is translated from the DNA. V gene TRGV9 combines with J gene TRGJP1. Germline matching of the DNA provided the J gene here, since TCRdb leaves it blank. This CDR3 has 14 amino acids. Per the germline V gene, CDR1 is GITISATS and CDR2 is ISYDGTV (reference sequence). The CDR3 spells CAMWEVVESWFKIF. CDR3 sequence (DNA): TGTGCCATGTGGGAGGTTGTAGAGAGTTGGTTCAAGATATTT.

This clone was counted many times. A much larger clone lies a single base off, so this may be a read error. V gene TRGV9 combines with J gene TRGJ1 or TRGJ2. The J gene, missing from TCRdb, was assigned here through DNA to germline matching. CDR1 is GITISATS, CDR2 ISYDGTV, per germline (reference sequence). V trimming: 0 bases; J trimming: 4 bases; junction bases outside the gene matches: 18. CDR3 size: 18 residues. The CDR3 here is CALWEVPLVGHRYYKKLF. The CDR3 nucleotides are TGTGCCTTGTGGGAGGTGCCCCTGGTCGGTCACCGCTATTATAAGAAACTCTTT.

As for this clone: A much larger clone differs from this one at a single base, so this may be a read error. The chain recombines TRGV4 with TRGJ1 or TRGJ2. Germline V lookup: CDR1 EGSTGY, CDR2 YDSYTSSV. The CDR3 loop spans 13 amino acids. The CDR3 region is CAPWDFSYYKKLF. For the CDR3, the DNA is TGTGCCCCCTGGGACTTTTCCTATTATAAGAAACTCTTT.

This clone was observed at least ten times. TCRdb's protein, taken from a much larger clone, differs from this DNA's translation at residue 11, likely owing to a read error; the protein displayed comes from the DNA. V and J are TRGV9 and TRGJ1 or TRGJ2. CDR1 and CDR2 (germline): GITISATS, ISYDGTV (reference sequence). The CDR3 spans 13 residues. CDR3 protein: CALWEVSYYKELF. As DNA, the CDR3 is TGTGCCTTGTGGGAGGTGTCTTATTATAAGGAACTCTTT.

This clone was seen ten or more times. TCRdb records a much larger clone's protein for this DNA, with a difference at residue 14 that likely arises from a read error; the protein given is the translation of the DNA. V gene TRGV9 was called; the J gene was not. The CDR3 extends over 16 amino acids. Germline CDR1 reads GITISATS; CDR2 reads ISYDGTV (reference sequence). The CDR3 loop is CALWEPQELGKKIEVF. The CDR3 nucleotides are TGTGCCTTGTGGGAACCACAAGAGTTGGGCAAAAAAATCGAGGTATTT.

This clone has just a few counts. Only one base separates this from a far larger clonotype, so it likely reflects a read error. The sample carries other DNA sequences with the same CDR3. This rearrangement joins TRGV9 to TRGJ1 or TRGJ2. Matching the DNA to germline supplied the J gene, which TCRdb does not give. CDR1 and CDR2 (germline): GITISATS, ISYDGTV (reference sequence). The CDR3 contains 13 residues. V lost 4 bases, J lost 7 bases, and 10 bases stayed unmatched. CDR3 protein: CALWEAVRYKKLF. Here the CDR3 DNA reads TGTGCCTTGTGGGAAGCCGTCCGGTATAAGAAACTCTTT.

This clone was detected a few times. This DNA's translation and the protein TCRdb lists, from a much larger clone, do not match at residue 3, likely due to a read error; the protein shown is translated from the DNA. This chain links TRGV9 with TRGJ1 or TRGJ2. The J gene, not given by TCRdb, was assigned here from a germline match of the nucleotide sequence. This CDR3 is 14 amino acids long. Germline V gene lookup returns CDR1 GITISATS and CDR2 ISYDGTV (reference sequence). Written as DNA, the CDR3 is TGTGCCTCGTGGGAGGTGCAAATCCATTATAAGAAACTCTTT. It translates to CASWEVQIHYKKLF.

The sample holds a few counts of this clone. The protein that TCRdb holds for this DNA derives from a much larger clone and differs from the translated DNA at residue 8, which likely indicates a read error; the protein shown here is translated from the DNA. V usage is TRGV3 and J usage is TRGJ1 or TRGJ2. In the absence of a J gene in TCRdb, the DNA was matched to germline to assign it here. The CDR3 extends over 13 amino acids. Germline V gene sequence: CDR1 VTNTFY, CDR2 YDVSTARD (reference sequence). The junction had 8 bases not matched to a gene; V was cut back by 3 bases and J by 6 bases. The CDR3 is CATWDYRCYKKLF. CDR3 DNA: TGTGCCACCTGGGACTACAGGTGTTATAAGAAACTCTTT.